This T cell receptor (beta chain) is drawn from a study of cytomegalovirus exposure and HLA in healthy donors. The data were produced by immunoSEQ multiplex PCR, yet TCRdb's version contains in-frame clones alone and is incomplete. The repertoire holds about 220,000 clones, with around 80% as singletons. The CDR3 loop spans 15 amino acids. The germline V and J ends were trimmed by 6 bases and 2 bases, with 14 bases remaining between them. Per the germline V gene, CDR1 is MNHNY and CDR2 is SVGAGI (reference sequence). Source material: PBMCs. The TCR sequence derives from a woman in her twenties or thirties in good health and CMV-seropositive. This chain joins TRBV6-6 and TRBJ1-5; the D is unclear. CDR3: CASSHGLTGNQPQHF. DNA of the CDR3: TGTGCCAGCAGCCACGGGTTAACCGGCAATCAGCCCCAGCATTTT.